A selection of T cell receptor beta chains follows, all from one sample in a study of identical twins. TCRdb used MiXCR to reprocess the 5' RACE reads, holding one entry per CDR3 protein. The sample has 450,000 to 650,000 distinct CDR3 sequences; about 15% are singletons. A further study also used this sample, focusing on yellow fever vaccine responses in identical twins.

The material sequenced was CD4+ T cells sorted from blood. Receptors originate from a woman between 18 and 29 years old in good health. The CDR3 runs from the conserved cysteine through the conserved F or W. Fields, in order: CDR3 DNA, CDR3 protein, V gene, J gene, CDR3 length, D gene, clone size. The D gene is left open where the match is weak. Clone size is stated in some rows and not others, as once, few, many or a class when expanded.

TGTGCCAGCAGCTCCACCGGGGGACAGGCTTGTTTT	CASSSTGGQACF	TRBV7-2	TRBJ2-3	12	TRBD1	-
TGTGCCAGCAGTTTTATTAGCGGGGCCTACGAGCAGTACTTC	CASSFISGAYEQYF	TRBV12-3/TRBV12-4	TRBJ2-7	14	TRBD2	-
TGTGCCAGCAGGCCACCCGGCGGCTTGCAGACCCAGTACTTC	CASRPPGGLQTQYF	TRBV28	TRBJ2-5	14	-	-
TGCGCCAGCAGCTTGGGCGGGAACGAGTATGGCTACACCTTC	CASSLGGNEYGYTF	TRBV5-1	TRBJ1-2	14	-	few
TGTGCCACCAGGGTGGGGTCCGCGGGTAATCAGCCCCAGCATTTT	CATRVGSAGNQPQHF	TRBV15	TRBJ1-5	15	-	few
TGCAGTGCCCAGTCAGGACAGGGGCCGAACACTGAAGCTTTCTTT	CSAQSGQGPNTEAFF	TRBV20-1	TRBJ1-1	15	TRBD1	few
TGTGCCAGCAGAGGGGGGACGGGACACCTTTACTACGAGCAGTACTTC	CASRGGTGHLYYEQYF	TRBV28	TRBJ2-7	16	-	few
TGTGCCAGCAGCACCGGATTCGGGGGAGGGCGAGAGACCCAGTACTTC	CASSTGFGGGRETQYF	TRBV5-6	TRBJ2-5	16	TRBD2	-
TGTGCCACCGGACCGGGAGCTAATGAAAAACTGTTTTTT	CATGPGANEKLFF	TRBV19	TRBJ1-4	13	-	-
TGTGCCAGCAGTTTAGCCCGGAGGGGCAATGAGCAGTTCTTC	CASSLARRGNEQFF	TRBV12-3/TRBV12-4	TRBJ2-1	14	-	-
TGTGCCATCAGTTTTGCGGGGGGGCCAAGTGAGCAGTTCTTC	CAISFAGGPSEQFF	TRBV10-3	TRBJ2-1	14	TRBD2	-
TGTGCCAGCAGTTCACCGGGACTAGCGGGAGGGAACACCGGGGAGCTGTTTTTT	CASSSPGLAGGNTGELFF	TRBV6-5	TRBJ2-2	18	TRBD2	many
TGTGCCAGCGCCCGAAGTGGGAACACTGAAGCTTTCTTT	CASARSGNTEAFF	TRBV11-3	TRBJ1-1	13	-	-
TGTGCCAGCAGTTACTCGACAACCTCGGAGACCCAGTACTTC	CASSYSTTSETQYF	TRBV6-5	TRBJ2-5	14	-	few
TGTGCCAGCAGCCCCGAGTGGTGGGAACGGGGGGACTACAATGAGCAGTTCTTC	CASSPEWWERGDYNEQFF	TRBV11-2	TRBJ2-1	18	TRBD2	once
TGTGCCATAGAATTTAAAACCGGGGAGCTGTTTTTT	CAIEFKTGELFF	TRBV21-1	TRBJ2-2	12	-	few